The 3 T cell receptor beta chains below were found in one sample sequenced in a study of blood T cell repertoires in COVID-19. Measured with immunoSEQ multiplex PCR; TCRdb has only the in-frame clones, and not every one. The sample consists of about 120,000 clones, 70% to 90% of them appearing once. Sequencing was carried out using peripheral blood. These TCRs come from a man between 40 and 49 years old with acute or convalescent COVID-19.

The V gene is TRBV4-1, the J gene TRBJ1-3; D is unclear. V was trimmed by 1 base and J by 2 bases, leaving 12 bases between them. The CDR3 is made up of 16 amino acids. Germline CDR1 is MGHRA and CDR2 is YSYEKL. Here the CDR3 reads CASSQAPTLPGNTIYF. DNA of the CDR3: TGCGCCAGCAGCCAAGCTCCAACTCTACCTGGAAACACCATATATTTT.

This clone was observed once. J is TRBJ1-2 and V is TRBV30; D ambiguous. Looked up from germline, CDR1 is GTSNPN and CDR2 is SVGIG (reference sequence). With 1 base removed from V and 5 bases from J, the gap between germline ends came to 8 bases. This CDR3 spans 12 amino acids. CDR3 in DNA: TGTGCCTGGAGTGGAACCAGTTATGGCTACACCTTC. Amino acids: CAWSGTSYGYTF.

The CDR3 loop is CASSPLGADSTDTQYF. The CDR3 DNA reads as TGTGCCAGCTCACCACTAGGAGCCGATAGCACAGATACGCAGTATTTT. V gene TRBV18 combines with J gene TRBJ2-3, with D hard to call. Germline-derived CDR1 and CDR2 are KGHSH and LQKENI. This CDR3 comprises 16 residues. The germline V and J ends were trimmed by 1 base and 0 bases, with 11 bases remaining between them.